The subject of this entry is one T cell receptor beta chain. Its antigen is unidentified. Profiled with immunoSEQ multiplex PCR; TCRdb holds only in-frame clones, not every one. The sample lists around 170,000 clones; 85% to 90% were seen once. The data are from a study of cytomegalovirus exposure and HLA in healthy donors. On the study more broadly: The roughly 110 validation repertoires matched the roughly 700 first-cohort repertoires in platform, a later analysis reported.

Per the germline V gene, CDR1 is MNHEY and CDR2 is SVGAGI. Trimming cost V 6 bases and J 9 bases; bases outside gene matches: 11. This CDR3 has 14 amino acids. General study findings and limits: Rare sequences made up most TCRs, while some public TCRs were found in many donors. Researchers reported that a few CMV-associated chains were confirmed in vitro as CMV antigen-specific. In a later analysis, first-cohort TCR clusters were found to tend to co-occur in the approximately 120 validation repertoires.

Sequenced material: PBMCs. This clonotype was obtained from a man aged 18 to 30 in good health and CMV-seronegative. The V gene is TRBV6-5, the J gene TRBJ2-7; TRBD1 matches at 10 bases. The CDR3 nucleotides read TGTGCCAGCAGATCGACAGGGGGCTCCTTTCGGCAGTACTTC. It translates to CASRSTGGSFRQYF.